These 21 T cell receptor beta chains share one sample of origin, sequenced in a study of blood T cell repertoires in COVID-19. Data came from immunoSEQ multiplex PCR; TCRdb stores just in-frame clones and leaves some out. The profile shows a few hundred thousand clones, under 90% of them singletons. The material sequenced was peripheral blood. These receptors were collected from a woman aged 80 or older with active or convalescent COVID-19.

The genes are TRBV7-6 and TRBJ1-5; D gene ambiguous. Germline CDR1 and CDR2: SGHVS and FNYEAQ. V shed 6 bases and J shed 0 bases, with 18 bases lying between them. The CDR3 is 17 residues long. This CDR3 reads CASRPLTGIDSNQPQHF. In DNA form, the CDR3 reads TGTGCCAGCAGGCCTCTGACGGGGATAGATAGCAATCAGCCCCAGCATTTT.

J is TRBJ2-1 and V is TRBV4-3, with 11 bases fitting TRBD2. Germline V lookup: CDR1 LGHNA, CDR2 YSLEER. This CDR3 has 16 residues. With 4 bases clipped from V and 3 bases from J, the junction kept 5 bases outside the gene matches. CDR3 nucleotide sequence: TGCGCCAGCAGCCGCCTAGCGGGGGGATTCTACAATGAGCAGTTCTTC. It yields the protein CASSRLAGGFYNEQFF.

The chain recombines TRBV3-1 (or the pseudogene TRBV3-2) with TRBJ2-5, with 10 positions matching TRBD2. This CDR3 spans 15 amino acids. Trimming took 4 bases from V and 5 from J; bases not matched to a gene: 7. Germline V gene data show CDR1 as LGHDT and CDR2 as YNNKEL (reference sequence). CDR3 bases: TGTGCCAGCAGCCGGAGGAGCGGGAGGGGGGAGACCCAGTACTTC. As protein: CASSRRSGRGETQYF.

The rearrangement uses TRBV11-2 and TRBJ1-2, with 7 bases matching TRBD1. The CDR3 length is 15 residues. Germline lookup yields CDR1 SGHAT and CDR2 FQNNGV. V lost 3 bases and J lost 5; bases outside the gene matches: 9. CDR3 amino acids: CASSLDGQENYGYTF. The CDR3 nucleotides are TGTGCCAGCAGCTTGGACGGACAGGAAAATTATGGCTACACCTTC. Filled out from reference TRBV11-2 and TRBJ1-2, the complete variable domain reads EAGVAQSPRYKIIEKRQSVAFWCNPISGHATLYWYQQILGQGPKLLIQFQNNGVVDDSQLPKDRFSAERLKGVDSTLKIQPAKLEDSAVYLCASSLDGQENYGYTFGSGTRLTVV.

The genes are TRBV9 and TRBJ2-1, with TRBD2 matching 7 bases. Germline CDR1 reads SGDLS; CDR2 reads YYNGEE. Losses at the gene ends were 4 bases for V and 7 bases for J; bases not matched to a gene: 5. The CDR3 covers 13 residues. The DNA for the CDR3 is TGTGCCAGCAGCCCTACTAGCGTAAATGAGCAGTTCTTC. Its protein is CASSPTSVNEQFF.

This chain uses TRBV5-8 with TRBJ1-2; the D gene is possibly TRBD1 (5 bases). The germline V and J ends were trimmed by 0 bases and 5 bases, with 11 bases remaining between them. The CDR3 contains 14 residues. Germline CDR1 reads SGHTS; CDR2 reads YDEGEE. The CDR3 DNA reads TGTGCCAGCAGCTTGGACAGGCCGTGGTATGGCTACACCTTC. This codes for CASSLDRPWYGYTF.

V and J are TRBV9 and TRBJ2-6, with D maybe TRBD2 (6 bases). Germline assignment: CDR1 SGDLS and CDR2 YYNGEE. V was clipped by 0 bases and J by 2 bases, with 6 bases between them. The CDR3 is 15 amino acids. The CDR3 protein is CASSVAGAGANVLTF. The CDR3 nucleotides read TGTGCCAGCAGCGTAGCGGGGGCTGGGGCCAACGTCCTGACTTTC.

The rearrangement joins TRBV5-1 to TRBJ1-1; 9 bases line up with TRBD1. Germline CDR1 and CDR2: SGHRS and YFSETQ. This CDR3 comprises 14 residues. V dropped 4 bases and J dropped 4; count of bases not matched to a gene: 5. For the CDR3, the DNA is TGCGCCAGCAGCACAGGGGGCTCAGTCACTGAAGCTTTCTTT. Translating it yields CASSTGGSVTEAFF.

The rearrangement joins TRBV20-1 to TRBJ2-5, with 16 bases aligning to TRBD2. Germline V gene lookup returns CDR1 DFQATT and CDR2 SNEGSKA (reference sequence). The CDR3 runs to 16 residues. Trimming took 3 bases from V and 2 from J; bases not matched to a gene: 3. In DNA, the CDR3 is TGCAGTGCTAGTGGGACTAGCGGGGGGGGACAAGAGACCCAGTACTTC. The encoded protein is CSASGTSGGGQETQYF.

The gene calls are TRBV15 and TRBJ1-5; no definite D call. The CDR3 has 14 amino acids. Germline V CDR1 and CDR2: LNHNV, YYDKDF (reference sequence). Trimming pared 1 base from V and 3 bases from J, leaving 7 bases between. The CDR3 is CATSRALINQPQHF. The CDR3 DNA sequence: TGTGCCACCAGCAGAGCTCTAATCAATCAGCCCCAGCATTTT.

The chain is built from TRBV12-3 or TRBV12-4 and TRBJ2-7; D remains unclear. V dropped 3 bases and J dropped 6 bases, with 9 bases sitting between them. CDR3 size: 12 residues. The CDR3 is CASSFIRGEQYF. For the CDR3, the DNA is TGTGCCAGCAGTTTCATCAGAGGCGAGCAGTACTTC.

V gene TRBV2 combines with J gene TRBJ2-1, with 8 bases that match TRBD2. The J segment lost 4 bases and the V segment lost 6 bases, leaving 8 bases of the junction unmatched. CDR1 is SNHLY and CDR2 is FYNNEI in the germline V gene. The CDR3 sequence is 15 residues long. The CDR3 loop reads CASRAGLGGYNEQFF. CDR3 nucleotides: TGTGCCAGCAGGGCGGGACTAGGAGGTTACAATGAGCAGTTCTTC. Based on the CDR3 plus reference TRBV2 and TRBJ2-1, the full variable domain is EPEVTQTPSHQVTQMGQEVILRCVPISNHLYFYWYRQILGQKVEFLVSFYNNEISEKSEIFDDQFSVERPDGSNFTLKIRSTKLEDSAMYFCASRAGLGGYNEQFFGPGTRLTVL.

The chain recombines TRBV9 with TRBJ1-4; a possible D gene is TRBD1 (5 bases). V lost 4 bases and J 8 bases, leaving 18 bases between the germline ends. This CDR3 region has 15 residues. Germline-derived CDR1 and CDR2 are SGDLS and YYNGEE. The CDR3 DNA is TGTGCCAGCAGCCCCAGGCAGGGCGGTGAAGAAAAACTGTTTTTT. Residues: CASSPRQGGEEKLFF.

This chain joins TRBV7-8 and TRBJ2-1; D might be TRBD1 or TRBD2, each matching 9 bases. Per the germline V gene, CDR1 is SGHVS and CDR2 is FQNEAQ. V lost 5 bases to trimming and J lost 4 bases, with 36 bases between them. This CDR3 contains 22 residues. The CDR3 region is CASSPPGTGSRDGTSRYNEQFF. The CDR3 nucleotides read TGTGCCAGCAGCCCCCCCGGGACAGGGAGCCGGGACGGGACTAGCAGATACAATGAGCAGTTCTTC.

This clone was counted a few times. The gene calls are TRBV19 and TRBJ2-3; 7 positions agree with TRBD2. This CDR3 has 16 amino acids. V was clipped by 4 bases and J by 2 bases; unmatched bases: 9. Germline V gives CDR1 LNHDA, CDR2 SQIVND (reference sequence). CDR3: CASSRLAAKYTDTQYF. The CDR3 DNA follows: TGTGCCAGTAGTAGGCTAGCGGCGAAATACACAGATACGCAGTATTTT. Supplemented by reference TRBV19 and TRBJ2-3, the full variable domain reads DGGITQSPKYLFRKEGQNVTLSCEQNLNHDAMYWYRQDPGQGLRLIYYSQIVNDFQKGDIAEGYSVSREKKESFPLTVTSAQKNPTAFYLCASSRLAAKYTDTQYFGPGTRLTVL.

In its sample, this clone was seen once. This chain uses TRBV7-2 with TRBJ2-5; D uncertain. The CDR3 is 14 residues long. V was pared by 1 base and J by 1 base, with 7 bases between. Looked up from germline, CDR1 is SGHTA and CDR2 is FQGNSA. The CDR3, as DNA: TGTGCCAGCAGCTTAGATAGAACCCAAGAGACCCAGTACTTC. This encodes CASSLDRTQETQYF.

The V and J genes are TRBV3-1 (or the pseudogene TRBV3-2) and TRBJ1-1; 9 bases are a match to TRBD1. This CDR3 comprises 14 residues. Trimming removed 3 bases from V and 6 bases from J; junction bases left unmatched: 5. The germline CDR1 and CDR2 sequences are LGHDT and YNNKEL (reference sequence). CDR3 nucleotides: TGTGCCAGCAGCCATATGGACAGGGGCCCTGAAGCTTTCTTT. It is translated as CASSHMDRGPEAFF.

The V gene is TRBV7-3, the J gene TRBJ2-2; no clear D. V dropped 3 bases and J dropped 5 bases, with 7 bases sitting between them. The CDR3 totals 13 residues. Germline V gives CDR1 SGHTA, CDR2 FQGTGA. The CDR3 DNA follows: TGTGCCAGCAGCTTCACAGAGACCGGGGAGCTGTTTTTT. Translated: CASSFTETGELFF.

This chain uses TRBV30 with TRBJ1-2; weak D call: TRBD1 (5 bases). The CDR3 runs to 13 residues. V was trimmed by 0 bases and J by 8 bases, leaving 13 bases between them. Germline V gene lookup returns CDR1 GTSNPN and CDR2 SVGIG (reference sequence). CDR3 protein: CAWSVSGARGYTF. The DNA of the CDR3 is TGTGCCTGGAGTGTAAGTGGGGCGCGGGGCTACACCTTC.

This clone has more than one count but fewer than ten. This chain joins TRBV30 and TRBJ1-5, with TRBD1 matching 7 bases. Germline CDR1 GTSNPN, CDR2 SVGIG (reference sequence). The ends lost 5 bases at V and 3 bases at J; junction bases unmatched: 7. The CDR3 totals 14 residues. CDR3 residues: CAWATGTVNQPQHF. In DNA form, the CDR3 reads TGTGCCTGGGCTACCGGGACAGTCAATCAGCCCCAGCATTTT.

The CDR3 spells CASSGYREPYEQYF. The CDR3 DNA follows: TGTGCCAGCAGCGGATACAGGGAGCCCTACGAGCAGTACTTC. The chain joins TRBV9 to TRBJ2-7, with a weak D call TRBD1 (6 bases). Trimming pared 3 bases from V and 2 bases from J, leaving 12 bases between. Per germline, CDR1 SGDLS and CDR2 YYNGEE. The CDR3 spans 14 residues.